The 14 T cell receptor beta chains reported below all come from one sample, sequenced in a study of vaccination effects on CD4 cells after COVID-19. Sequencing used immunoSEQ multiplex PCR; TCRdb keeps in-frame clones, though not all of them. The table has tens of thousands of clones, about 79% seen once. Before sequencing took place, the ViraFEST assay used viral peptide pools to expand antigen-specific CD4+ T cells. With nine to eleven days of culture completed, CD4+ T cells were isolated. Negative nucleocapsid antibody tests before and after vaccination confirmed no previous SARS-CoV-2 infection. Antigen specificity for these receptors is unknown. The sequences come from CD4+ T cells from PBMCs cultured with HCoV-OC43 spike peptides, collected before COVID-19 vaccination. This sample's subset: HCoV-OC43 spike overlapping peptide pool stimulation. The source is a human donor who received a COVID-19 vaccine.

The gene calls are TRBV15 and TRBJ2-7, with D uncertain. The CDR3 is made up of 14 amino acids. CDR1 LNHNV and CDR2 YYDKDF come from the germline V gene (reference sequence). Trimming cost V 3 bases and J 2 bases, with 11 bases left between them. The CDR3 protein is CATSSLGETYEQYV. CDR3 nucleotide sequence: TGTGCCACCAGCAGTTTAGGTGAGACCTACGAGCAGTACGTC.

The chain joins TRBV9 to TRBJ1-2; 8 nucleotides match TRBD1. CDR3 length: 15 amino acids. V lost 2 bases, J lost 1 base, and 4 bases stayed unmatched. The germline V gene encodes CDR1 SGDLS and CDR2 YYNGEE. Here the CDR3 reads CASSVDRGSNYGYTF. The CDR3 DNA follows: TGTGCCAGCAGCGTCGACAGGGGTAGTAACTATGGCTACACCTTC. The variable domain in full, completed from reference TRBV9 and TRBJ1-2, reads DSGVTQTPKHLITATGQRVTLRCSPRSGDLSVYWYQQSLDQGLQFLIQYYNGEERAKGNILERFSAQQFPDLHSELNLSSLELGDSALYFCASSVDRGSNYGYTFGSGTRLTVV.

This sequence joins TRBV12-3 or TRBV12-4 and TRBJ1-3, with D hard to call. With 6 bases removed from V and 9 bases from J, the gap between germline ends came to 15 bases. The CDR3 has 13 residues. The CDR3 region has the DNA TGTGCCAGCAGACTCGCCGACCGGACCACCATATATTTT. Protein: CASRLADRTTIYF.

The V and J genes are TRBV7-2 and TRBJ1-2; the D is unclear. The CDR3 is 13 amino acids. V was pared by 1 base and J by 7 bases, with 10 bases between. Germline CDR1 SGHTA, CDR2 FQGNSA. The CDR3 DNA reads TGTGCCAGCAGCTTAGTGGGTGTCGGTGGCTACACCTTC. Protein product: CASSLVGVGGYTF.

This rearrangement joins TRBV28 to TRBJ2-1; D perhaps matches TRBD2 (7 bases). CDR1 and CDR2 from the germline V gene are MDHEN and SYDVKM. There are 13 residues in the CDR3. V lost 7 bases and J lost 3, with 10 bases in between. CDR3 bases: TGTGCCAGCAAGGGGGGGCACTACAATGAGCAGTTCTTC. This codes for CASKGGHYNEQFF.

This clone has only one observation. The chain combines TRBV3-1 (or the pseudogene TRBV3-2) with TRBJ1-4; maybe TRBD1 (6 bases). From germline, CDR1 is LGHDT and CDR2 YNNKEL (reference sequence). This CDR3 contains 15 residues. V was pared by 4 bases and J by 8 bases, with 17 bases between. The CDR3, as DNA: TGTGCCAGCAGCCTACAGGGCGGGCTACGCGAAAAACTGTTTTTT. It codes for CASSLQGGLREKLFF.

This clone was recorded once. The chain couples TRBV6-1 to TRBJ1-5; D unclear. Trimming stripped 0 bases from V and 5 bases from J, with 8 bases between. The CDR3 has 14 residues. CDR1 is MNHNS, CDR2 SASEGT, per germline. DNA for the CDR3: TGTGCCAGCAGTGAAGCGTTGGGTTATCAGCCCCAGCATTTT. This translates into CASSEALGYQPQHF.

This sequence joins TRBV6-6 and TRBJ2-7, with D perhaps given as TRBD1 or TRBD2 (5 bases each). V dropped 5 bases and J dropped 3 bases, with 11 bases sitting between them. The CDR3 is 13 amino acids. From germline, CDR1 is MNHNY and CDR2 SVGAGI (reference sequence). CDR3 residues: CASSEGPYYEQYV. The CDR3 nucleotides read TGTGCCAGCAGTGAGGGACCGTACTACGAGCAGTACGTC.

V usage is TRBV9 and J usage is TRBJ2-3, with D hard to call. V was clipped by 3 bases and J by 0 bases, with 14 bases between them. This CDR3 spans 16 amino acids. Looked up from germline, CDR1 is SGDLS and CDR2 is YYNGEE. The CDR3 sequence: CASSARGPPSTDTQYF. The CDR3, as DNA: TGTGCCAGCAGCGCTCGAGGACCACCGAGCACAGATACGCAGTATTTT.

The V and J genes are TRBV29-1 and TRBJ1-2; the match to TRBD1 covers 7 bases. Germline CDR1 SQVTM, CDR2 ANQGSEA. This CDR3 is 14 amino acids long. J was trimmed by 2 bases and V by 7 bases; bases with no gene match: 10. In nucleotides, the CDR3 is TGCAGCGCGCCCGGAGAGGGGGCCAACTATGGCTACACCTTC. It specifies CSAPGEGANYGYTF.

The V call is TRBV30, the J call TRBJ2-3, with TRBD1 matching over 8 bases. There are 13 residues in the CDR3. Germline CDR1 reads GTSNPN; CDR2 reads SVGIG (reference sequence). The ends lost 5 bases at V and 10 bases at J; junction bases unmatched: 11. The CDR3 nucleotides read TGTGCCTGGGCGTCAGGGGGCCTAGGGTCGCAGTATTTT. As protein: CAWASGGLGSQYF.

This clone was seen only once. This chain joins TRBV5-1 and TRBJ1-5, with 8 bases matching TRBD1. CDR1 is SGHRS and CDR2 is YFSETQ in the germline V gene. V shed 4 bases, J shed 7 bases, and the junction held 10 bases outside the gene matches. The CDR3 is 15 residues long. For the CDR3, the DNA is TGCGCCAGCAGCGATACCGGGACAGGAGGCCAGCCCCAGCATTTT. The encoded protein is CASSDTGTGGQPQHF.

The chain carries TRBV18 and TRBJ2-5; TRBD1 matches at 8 bases. The V and J ends lost 6 bases and 4 bases, in that order; junction bases with no gene match: 10. CDR1 and CDR2 from the germline V gene are KGHSH and LQKENI. The CDR3 is 15 residues long. The CDR3 region is CASSHRATGVETQYF. CDR3 coding DNA: TGTGCCAGCTCTCACCGGGCGACAGGGGTAGAGACCCAGTACTTC.

This rearrangement joins TRBV5-1 to TRBJ2-5; TRBD1 matches at 8 bases. This CDR3 region has 15 residues. The J segment lost 7 bases and the V segment lost 0 bases, leaving 8 bases of the junction unmatched. The germline V gene encodes CDR1 SGHRS and CDR2 YFSETQ. The CDR3 nucleotides read TGCGCCAGCAGCTTGGTGCCAGGGGGCGGTGGGACCCAGTACTTC. Its translation: CASSLVPGGGGTQYF.